The next 23 T cell receptor beta chains were all read from a single sample in a study of blood T cell repertoires in COVID-19. Only in-frame clones appear in the TCRdb table, and some are missing; sequencing was by immunoSEQ multiplex PCR. The sample has about 99,000 clones; 84% are singletons. What was sequenced was peripheral blood. All receptors derive from a human donor in a cohort sampled during active or convalescent COVID-19.

The chain uses TRBV10-1 and TRBJ1-1; D is unclear. Trimming removed 6 bases from V and 1 base from J, with 6 bases in between. CDR1 and CDR2 from the germline V gene are WNHNN and SYGVQD (reference sequence). CDR3 length: 12 residues. In DNA, the CDR3 is TGCGCCAGCAGCCCCAGGAACACTGAAGCTTTCTTT. It specifies CASSPRNTEAFF.

V is TRBV28 and J is TRBJ1-2; D ambiguous. This CDR3 is 14 amino acids long. V was cut by 3 bases and J by 6 bases, with 14 bases left in between. Germline CDR1 MDHEN, CDR2 SYDVKM. This chain's CDR3 is CASSFFVAGHGYTF. The CDR3 nucleotides are TGTGCCAGCAGTTTTTTTGTTGCAGGCCATGGCTACACCTTC.

The J gene is TRBJ2-7, the V gene TRBV5-6, with a possible D match to TRBD2 (5 bases). V was clipped by 5 bases and J by 4 bases, with 7 bases between them. Germline CDR1 reads SGHDT; CDR2 reads YYEEEE. The CDR3 length is 11 residues. CDR3 coding DNA: TGTGCCAGCAGGGGGAGATACGAGCAGTACTTC. Amino acids: CASRGRYEQYF. Complete variable domain (other parts from reference TRBV5-6 and TRBJ2-7): DAGVTQSPTHLIKTRGQQVTLRCSPKSGHDTVSWYQQALGQGPQFIFQYYEEEERQRGNFPDRFSGHQFPNYSSELNVNALLLGDSALYLCASRGRYEQYFGPGTRLTVT.

This chain links TRBV16 with TRBJ1-5, with 8 bases aligning to TRBD1. V was clipped by 4 bases and J by 3 bases; unmatched bases: 5. Germline CDR1 and CDR2: KGHSY and FQNENV. This CDR3 is built from 15 residues. CDR3 amino acids: CASSPWTGPNQPQHF. CDR3 sequence (DNA): TGTGCCAGCAGCCCGTGGACAGGGCCCAATCAGCCCCAGCATTTT.

V and J are TRBV5-1 and TRBJ1-5; D not certain. The ends were cut back, 0 bases at V and 6 bases at J, with 13 bases in the middle. The CDR3 contains 15 residues. Germline V gene lookup returns CDR1 SGHRS and CDR2 YFSETQ. DNA for the CDR3: TGCGCCAGCAGCTTGGGGCCCCGTGGGAGTCAGCCCCAGCATTTT. It specifies CASSLGPRGSQPQHF.

CDR3 residues: CASSSTRNEQFF. CDR3 nucleotide sequence: TGTGCCAGCAGTAGTACACGCAATGAGCAGTTCTTC. The rearrangement uses TRBV28 and TRBJ2-1; D ambiguous. CDR1 and CDR2 (germline): MDHEN, SYDVKM. This CDR3 has 12 residues. V dropped 5 bases and J dropped 6 bases, with 8 bases sitting between them.

The chain uses TRBV11-2 and TRBJ2-1, with a tentative D call TRBD1 (6 bases). Deletions cut 5 bases from V and 4 bases from J, with 12 bases between. The germline V gene encodes CDR1 SGHAT and CDR2 FQNNGV. The CDR3 is made up of 14 amino acids. The CDR3 DNA follows: TGTGCCAGCAGCCCCAGGGGACGTTACAATGAGCAGTTCTTC. It translates to CASSPRGRYNEQFF.

This chain connects TRBV7-2 to TRBJ2-1; D is possibly TRBD1 (5 bases). The germline V and J ends were trimmed by 1 base and 6 bases, with 13 bases remaining between them. Germline CDR1 is SGHTA and CDR2 is FQGNSA. This CDR3 has 15 residues. CDR3 residues: CASSLDRNPLNEQFF. The CDR3 nucleotides read TGTGCCAGCAGCTTAGACAGGAATCCACTCAATGAGCAGTTCTTC. The full variable domain, its missing parts supplied by reference TRBV7-2 and TRBJ2-1, is GAGVSQSPSNKVTEKGKDVELRCDPISGHTALYWYRQSLGQGLEFLIYFQGNSAPDKSGLPSDRFSAERTGGSVSTLTIQRTQQEDSAVYLCASSLDRNPLNEQFFGPGTRLTVL.

The gene calls are TRBV10-2 and TRBJ1-1; no firm D call. V was clipped by 8 bases and J by 5 bases, with 9 bases between them. Germline assignment: CDR1 WSHSY and CDR2 SAAADI. The CDR3 runs 11 residues. The CDR3 bases are TGCGCCAGCGGGAGACTTACTGAAGCTTTCTTT. It translates to CASGRLTEAFF.

This chain connects TRBV27 to TRBJ1-1; maybe TRBD1 (5 bases). This CDR3 has 13 residues. Deletions cut 10 bases from V and 1 base from J, with 13 bases between. Germline values: CDR1 MNHEY, CDR2 SMNVEV (reference sequence). The CDR3 sequence is CATRQGWNTEAFF. CDR3 DNA: TGTGCCACTCGCCAGGGATGGAACACTGAAGCTTTCTTT.

CDR3 DNA: TGTGCCACCAGGGCGGACAGGGCACTTGGCTACACCTTC. This translates into CATRADRALGYTF. The chain joins TRBV24-1 to TRBJ1-2; TRBD1 aligns across 8 bases. Germline lookup yields CDR1 KGHDR and CDR2 SFDVKD. Losses at the gene ends were 7 bases for V and 7 bases for J; bases not matched to a gene: 7. The CDR3 loop spans 13 amino acids.

This clone was observed a handful of times. V usage is TRBV5-4 and J usage is TRBJ2-2, with TRBD1 as a possible D gene (6 bases). This CDR3 has 15 amino acids. Germline values: CDR1 SGHNT, CDR2 YYREEE (reference sequence). Trimming removed 5 bases from V and 4 bases from J, with 15 bases in between. The CDR3 coding sequence is TGTGCCAGCAGGAATCAGGGGCAGGTCACCGGGGAGCTGTTTTTT. This encodes CASRNQGQVTGELFF.

The chain recombines TRBV18 with TRBJ1-2, with 11 nucleotides matching TRBD1. Per germline, CDR1 KGHSH and CDR2 LQKENI. This CDR3 has 18 residues. The V gene end was trimmed by 6 bases and the J gene end by 3 bases; junction bases not matched to a gene: 15. The DNA for the CDR3 is TGTGCCAGCTCCGGGACAGGGGGAATTCGCCCCACTTACTATGGCTACACCTTC. Translated, it gives CASSGTGGIRPTYYGYTF.

This chain uses TRBV2 with TRBJ1-1, with D unresolved. Between the trimmed V and J ends, which lost 5 bases and 10 bases, there was a span of 14 bases. Germline CDR1 SNHLY, CDR2 FYNNEI. The CDR3 spans 12 residues. The CDR3 loop is CASSSYPERAFF. The CDR3, as DNA: TGTGCCAGCAGTTCCTACCCGGAGAGAGCTTTCTTT.

This rearrangement joins TRBV10-2 to TRBJ1-5; no definite D call. V shed 4 bases and J shed 5 bases, with 9 bases lying between them. CDR3 length equals 13 residues. The germline V gene has CDR1 WSHSY and CDR2 SAAADI. The CDR3 DNA reads as TGCGCCAGCAGTGCCAAGAGGGATCAGCCCCAGCATTTT. Its translation: CASSAKRDQPQHF.

The V call is TRBV12-3 or TRBV12-4, the J call TRBJ1-3; D may be TRBD1 (6 bases). This CDR3 has 13 residues. V gave up 8 bases and J gave up 3 bases, with 11 bases separating them. The CDR3 coding sequence is TGTGCCAGCTCACAGGGTGGTGGAAACACCATATATTTT. Protein sequence: CASSQGGGNTIYF.

The chain uses TRBV7-6 and TRBJ1-6; tentatively, D is TRBD1 (5 bases). The CDR3 is made up of 16 amino acids. The V gene's germline CDR1 is SGHVS and CDR2 FNYEAQ. V was pared by 3 bases and J by 9 bases, with 18 bases between. The CDR3 protein is CASSLDGEGVSSPLHF. In DNA, the CDR3 is TGTGCCAGCAGCTTGGATGGAGAAGGGGTCAGTTCACCCCTCCACTTT.

The chain links TRBV5-1 to TRBJ1-4; TRBD1 is a possible D gene (5 bases). Germline CDR1 SGHRS, CDR2 YFSETQ. The germline V and J ends were trimmed by 1 base and 5 bases, with 12 bases remaining between them. This CDR3 is 15 amino acids long. CDR3 amino acids: CASSLFFGGNEKLFF. The CDR3 DNA follows: TGCGCCAGCAGCTTGTTTTTCGGGGGGAATGAAAAACTGTTTTTT.

The chain couples TRBV7-6 to TRBJ2-5; a possible D gene is TRBD1 (5 bases). Trimming took 1 base from V and 3 from J, leaving 12 bases between them. Per the germline V gene, CDR1 is SGHVS and CDR2 is FNYEAQ. The CDR3 runs 15 residues. In DNA, the CDR3 is TGTGCCAGCAGCTTAGGAAGAATCAGGGAAGAGACCCAGTACTTC. Translating it yields CASSLGRIREETQYF.

This clone has only one observation. This chain uses TRBV27 with TRBJ1-1; D gene uncertain. V was cut by 8 bases and J by 2 bases, with 12 bases left in between. CDR3 length: 13 residues. Per germline, CDR1 MNHEY and CDR2 SMNVEV (reference sequence). CDR3 in DNA: TGTGCCAGCCGGCGGCGTGAAAACACTGAAGCTTTCTTT. This sequence encodes CASRRRENTEAFF.

This chain joins TRBV6-2 or TRBV6-3 and TRBJ2-7; 7 nucleotides match TRBD1. Germline V gene sequence: CDR1 MNHEY, CDR2 SVGEGT. This CDR3 has 15 amino acids. J lost 0 bases, V lost 6 bases, and 8 bases had no gene match. Here the CDR3 reads CASSRGGSGSYEQYF. CDR3 DNA: TGTGCCAGCAGCCGAGGGGGCTCCGGCTCCTACGAGCAGTACTTC.

The chain employs TRBV12-3 or TRBV12-4 and TRBJ1-1; D perhaps matches TRBD1 (5 bases). The CDR3 extends over 13 amino acids. The germline V and J ends were trimmed by 6 bases and 4 bases, with 12 bases remaining between them. The DNA for the CDR3 is TGTGCCAGCAGGCCGCAGGGTAGCACTGAAGCTTTCTTT. Translating it yields CASRPQGSTEAFF.

This clone was seen a single time. The chain joins TRBV24-1 to TRBJ2-1; 9 nucleotides align to TRBD1. The J segment lost 10 bases and the V segment lost 0 bases, leaving 6 bases of the junction unmatched. The CDR3 is 15 residues long. Germline values: CDR1 KGHDR, CDR2 SFDVKD. The DNA of the CDR3 is TGTGCCACCAGTGATTTGGGGACAGGGTCCCCCGAGCAGTTCTTC. Its translation is CATSDLGTGSPEQFF.